These T cell receptor beta chains were read from a single sample in a study of blood T cell repertoires in COVID-19. Repertoires were generated with immunoSEQ multiplex PCR, while TCRdb's copy carries only in-frame clones and drops some. Found here are around 25,000 clones, 85% to 90% of them singletons; the top ten hold approximately 7.6%. Sequencing used peripheral blood. The origin of the receptors is a human donor in a cohort sampled during active COVID-19. The CDR3 runs from the conserved cysteine through the conserved F or W. A D gene is named only where the DNA matches it firmly. Size is omitted from some rows. Given values are once, few, many or a class for expanded clones.

TRBV14	TRBJ2-3	TRBD2	NA	TGTGCCAGCAGCCAAGCCCGGGGGGGCCAGTCGGATACGCAGTATTTT	CASSQARGGQSDTQYF
TRBV15	TRBJ2-1	TRBD2	once	TGTGCCACCAGCAGAGCAACTAGCGGATCCTACAATGAGCAGTTCTTC	CATSRATSGSYNEQFF
TRBV6-2/TRBV6-3	TRBJ1-1	NA	NA	TGTGCCAGCAGCATCGACAGGTCTACTGAAGCTTTCTTT	CASSIDRSTEAFF
TRBV6-1	TRBJ1-6	TRBD1	NA	TGTGCCAGCAGTGAGGACAGGGGACTAAGGGGTTCACCCCTCCACTTT	CASSEDRGLRGSPLHF
TRBV10-3	TRBJ1-2	NA	NA	TGTGCCATCAGGGACAGACTCAACTATGGCTACACCTTC	CAIRDRLNYGYTF
TRBV5-4	TRBJ1-6	NA	NA	TGTGCCAGCAGCGGACGTGCAGGGCCGGATTCACCCCTCCACTTT	CASSGRAGPDSPLHF
TRBV5-6	TRBJ2-1	TRBD2	NA	TGTGCCAGCAGCAACGAGCGGGAGAGTACCTACAATGAGCAGTTCTTC	CASSNERESTYNEQFF
TRBV7-2	TRBJ2-7	TRBD2	once	TGTGCCAGCAGCTTAGCTTACCGGGGGCGTAGCGGGGGGGCCAACGAGCAGTACTTC	CASSLAYRGRSGGANEQYF
TRBV28	TRBJ2-3	NA	NA	TGTGCCAGCAGCCCTCAACCCGGGAAGGGAGAGGGCACAGATACGCAGTATTTT	CASSPQPGKGEGTDTQYF
TRBV19	TRBJ1-2	NA	NA	TGTGCCAGTAGTGCCACATCAGGGGCAGGTGGCTACACCTTC	CASSATSGAGGYTF
TRBV6-5	TRBJ2-7	TRBD2	NA	TGTGCCAGCTTAAGGGGCGGGGGTGCATCCTACGAGCAGTACTTC	CASLRGGGASYEQYF
TRBV20-1	TRBJ2-3	TRBD1	NA	TGCAGTGCTAGTCACAGGGGGCAGGCAGATACGCAGTATTTT	CSASHRGQADTQYF
TRBV7-2	TRBJ2-7	NA	NA	TGTGCCAGCAGCTTAGCGAGAACAGGCCACGAGCAGTACTTC	CASSLARTGHEQYF
TRBV19	TRBJ2-6	TRBD1	NA	TGTGCCAGCCTCCGGGACAGGGGGTCTGGGGCCAACGTCCTGACTTTC	CASLRDRGSGANVLTF
TRBV5-1	TRBJ2-5	TRBD1	NA	TGCGCCAGCAGCTCCACAGGGGGCGTGGAGACCCAGTACTTC	CASSSTGGVETQYF
TRBV5-4	TRBJ2-7	NA	NA	TGTGCCAGCAGCCAGTCTGGACAGCTAGCCTACGAGCAGTACTTC	CASSQSGQLAYEQYF
TRBV5-1	TRBJ1-2	TRBD1	NA	TGCGCCAGCAGCTTGGCGGGACAGAACAGGGTCGGCTACACCTTC	CASSLAGQNRVGYTF
TRBV18	TRBJ2-2	NA	NA	TGTGCCAGCTCCTGGAGCACCGGGGAGCTGTTTTTT	CASSWSTGELFF
TRBV19	TRBJ2-2	TRBD2	NA	TGTGCCAGTAGTATTTTTGCGGGGGATCCGAACACCGGGGAGCTGTTTTTT	CASSIFAGDPNTGELFF
TRBV23-1	TRBJ2-5	NA	NA	TGCGCCAGCAGTCAAAGGGGGAGCCAAGAGACCCAGTACTTC	CASSQRGSQETQYF
TRBV10-3	TRBJ2-7	NA	NA	TGTGCAGCAGGGTCCTACGAGCAGTACTTC	CAAGSYEQYF
TRBV5-1	TRBJ2-1	NA	NA	TGCGCCAGCAGCTTGGAGCCGGGGGTCGGCAATGAGCAGTTCTTC	CASSLEPGVGNEQFF
TRBV24-1	TRBJ2-1	NA	NA	TGTGCCACCAGCCCCAGAGGGTCTAGGAATGAGCAGTTCTTC	CATSPRGSRNEQFF
TRBV5-1	TRBJ2-3	TRBD2	NA	TGCGCCAGCAGCCTCTTGATTAGCGGGAGCACAGATACGCAGTATTTT	CASSLLISGSTDTQYF
TRBV9	TRBJ2-2	NA	NA	TGTGCCAGCAGCGTAAGAGCGACCGGGGAGCTGTTTTTT	CASSVRATGELFF
TRBV24-1	TRBJ2-7	TRBD1	once	TGTGCCACCAGTGATCCGGGACAGGCCCCCTACGAGCAGTACTTC	CATSDPGQAPYEQYF
TRBV7-2	TRBJ2-3	TRBD2	NA	TGTGCCAGCAGGATGTACGGCGGACTAGCGGGAGGAGATACGCAGTATTTT	CASRMYGGLAGGDTQYF
TRBV19	TRBJ2-7	TRBD1	NA	TGTGCCAGTAGTACCGGGACAGGGGGCTGGGAGCAGTACTTC	CASSTGTGGWEQYF
TRBV5-8	TRBJ2-2	NA	NA	TGTGCCAGCAGCCCTAGACAGGCCGCTGGGGAGCTGTTTTTT	CASSPRQAAGELFF
TRBV2	TRBJ1-5	NA	NA	TGTGCCAGCACCGGAGTGTACAGCAATCAGCCCCAGCATTTT	CASTGVYSNQPQHF